This is a list of T cell receptor beta chains from one sample in a study of T cells after posttransplantation cyclophosphamide. The data were produced by immunoSEQ multiplex PCR, yet TCRdb's version contains in-frame clones alone and is incomplete. The sample records 3,000 to 4,000 clones, about 86% being singletons. The sequenced sample was CD8+ T cells sorted from bone marrow. Every receptor here comes from an older woman in good health, CMV-negative, and a related stem cell transplant donor. Both conserved end residues are part of each CDR3. D genes are given only for firm matches. Clone sizes are given selectively: once, few, many, or a class where the clone is expanded.

TRBV4-3	TRBJ1-2	15	.	.	CASSQDRGGGGGYTF	TGCGCCAGCAGCCAAGATAGAGGCGGCGGGGGTGGCTACACCTTC
TRBV9	TRBJ1-1	13	TRBD1	.	CASSAQGHTEAFF	TGTGCCAGCAGCGCACAGGGGCACACTGAAGCCTTCTTT
TRBV6-5	TRBJ1-1	13	TRBD1	.	CASSLQGATEAFF	TGTGCCAGCAGCCTCCAGGGGGCCACTGAAGCTTTCTTT
TRBV5-6	TRBJ2-7	16	TRBD2	.	CASSFASGRAVYEQYF	TGTGCCAGCAGCTTCGCTAGCGGGAGGGCCGTCTACGAGCAGTACTTC
TRBV2	TRBJ2-2	14	.	few	CASSETGNTGELFF	TGTGCCAGCAGTGAAACAGGAAACACCGGGGAGCTGTTTTTT
TRBV29-1	TRBJ2-7	14	TRBD2	.	CSVETGPPGGEQYF	TGCAGCGTTGAGACGGGACCCCCGGGGGGGGAGCAGTACTTC
TRBV6-4	TRBJ2-3	15	TRBD2	.	CASSPTSGGTDTQYF	TGTGCCAGCAGTCCGACTAGCGGAGGCACAGATACGCAGTATTTT
TRBV6-6	TRBJ2-7	15	TRBD2	.	CASSYLWEGLDEQYF	TGTGCCAGCAGTTATTTGTGGGAGGGCCTCGACGAGCAGTACTTC
TRBV7-6	TRBJ2-3	13	.	once	CASSSRLTDAQCF	TGTGCCAGCAGCTCCCGTCTCACAGATGCGCAGTGTTTT
TRBV11-2	TRBJ2-5	11	.	.	CASSSPGSQYF	TGTGCCAGCAGCTCGCCGGGTTCCCAGTACTTC